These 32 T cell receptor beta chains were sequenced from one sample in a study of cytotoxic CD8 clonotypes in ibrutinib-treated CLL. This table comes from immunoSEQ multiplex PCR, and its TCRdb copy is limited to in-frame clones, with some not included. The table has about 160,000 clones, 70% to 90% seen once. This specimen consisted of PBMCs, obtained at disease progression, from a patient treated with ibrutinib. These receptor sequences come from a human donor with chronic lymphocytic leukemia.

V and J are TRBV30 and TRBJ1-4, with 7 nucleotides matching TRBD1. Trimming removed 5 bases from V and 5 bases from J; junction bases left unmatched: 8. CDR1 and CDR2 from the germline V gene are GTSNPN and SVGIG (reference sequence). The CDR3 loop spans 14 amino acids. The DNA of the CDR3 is TGTGCCTGGGGACCCGGGACAGCGAATGAAAAACTGTTTTTT. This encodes CAWGPGTANEKLFF.

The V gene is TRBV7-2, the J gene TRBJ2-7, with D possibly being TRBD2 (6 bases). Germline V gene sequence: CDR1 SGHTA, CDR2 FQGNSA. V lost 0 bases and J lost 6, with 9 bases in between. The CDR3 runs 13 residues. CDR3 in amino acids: CASSLAGAGEQYF. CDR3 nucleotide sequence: TGTGCCAGCAGCTTAGCGGGAGCGGGCGAGCAGTACTTC.

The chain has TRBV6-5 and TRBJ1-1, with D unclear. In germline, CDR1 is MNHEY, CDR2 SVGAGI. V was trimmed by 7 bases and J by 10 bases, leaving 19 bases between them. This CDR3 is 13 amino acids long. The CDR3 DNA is TGTGCCAGCACCCCGATTGGTGGGATCGGAGCTTTCTTT. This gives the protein CASTPIGGIGAFF.

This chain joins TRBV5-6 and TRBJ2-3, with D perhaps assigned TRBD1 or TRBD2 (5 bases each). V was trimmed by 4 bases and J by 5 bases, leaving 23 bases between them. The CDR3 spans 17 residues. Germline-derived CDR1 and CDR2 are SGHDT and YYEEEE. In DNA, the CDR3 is TGTGCCAGCAGCCCCCTGGGGCGCGGGCCCCCTTTAGATACGCAGTATTTT. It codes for CASSPLGRGPPLDTQYF.

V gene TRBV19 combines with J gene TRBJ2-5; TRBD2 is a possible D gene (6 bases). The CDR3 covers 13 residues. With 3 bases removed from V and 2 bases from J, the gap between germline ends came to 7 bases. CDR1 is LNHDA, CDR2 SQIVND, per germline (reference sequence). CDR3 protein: CASSIGTQETQYF. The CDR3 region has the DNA TGTGCCAGTAGTATTGGGACTCAAGAGACCCAGTACTTC.

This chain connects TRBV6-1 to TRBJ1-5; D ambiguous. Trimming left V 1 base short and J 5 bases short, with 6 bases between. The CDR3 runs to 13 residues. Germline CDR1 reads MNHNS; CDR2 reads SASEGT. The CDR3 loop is CASSEEEYQPQHF. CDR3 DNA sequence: TGTGCCAGCAGTGAAGAGGAGTATCAGCCCCAGCATTTT.

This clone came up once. The DNA for the CDR3 is TGTGCCAGCAGTGATCCAGGGTATAATCAGCCCCAGCATTTT. Amino acids: CASSDPGYNQPQHF. The chain uses TRBV6-1 and TRBJ1-5; TRBD1 might be the D (5 bases). V lost 3 bases and J 4 bases, leaving 10 bases between the germline ends. The CDR3 length is 14 residues. Germline V gene data show CDR1 as MNHNS and CDR2 as SASEGT.

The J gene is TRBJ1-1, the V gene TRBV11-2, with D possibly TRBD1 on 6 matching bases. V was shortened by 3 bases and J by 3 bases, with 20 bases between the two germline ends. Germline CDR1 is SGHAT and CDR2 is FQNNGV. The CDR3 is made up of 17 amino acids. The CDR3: CASSLSRGRRKDTEAFF. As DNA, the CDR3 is TGTGCCAGCAGCTTGAGCAGGGGAAGACGAAAGGACACTGAAGCTTTCTTT.

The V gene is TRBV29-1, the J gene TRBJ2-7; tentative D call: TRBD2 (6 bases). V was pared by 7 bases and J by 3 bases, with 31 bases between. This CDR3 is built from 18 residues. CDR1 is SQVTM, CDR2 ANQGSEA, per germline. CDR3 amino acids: CSDLWPSANHIIYYEQYF. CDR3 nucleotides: TGCAGCGACCTTTGGCCTAGCGCTAATCATATAATATACTACGAGCAGTACTTC.

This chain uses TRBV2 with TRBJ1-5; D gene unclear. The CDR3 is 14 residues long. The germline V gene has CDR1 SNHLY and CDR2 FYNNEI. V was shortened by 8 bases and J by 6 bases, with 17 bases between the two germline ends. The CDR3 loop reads CASDRRAEGQPQHF. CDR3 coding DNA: TGTGCCAGCGACCGGAGAGCCGAAGGTCAGCCCCAGCATTTT.

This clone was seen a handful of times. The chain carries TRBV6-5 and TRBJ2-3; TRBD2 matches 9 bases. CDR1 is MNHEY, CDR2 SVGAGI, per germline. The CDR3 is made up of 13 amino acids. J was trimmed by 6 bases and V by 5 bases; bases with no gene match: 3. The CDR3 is CASSGGRADTQYF. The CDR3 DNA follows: TGTGCCAGCAGTGGCGGGAGGGCCGATACGCAGTATTTT.

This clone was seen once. This chain's CDR3 is CASSAGQGYSNQPQHF. Here the CDR3 DNA reads TGTGCCAGCAGTGCCGGTCAGGGATATAGCAATCAGCCCCAGCATTTT. This rearrangement joins TRBV6-1 to TRBJ1-5; TRBD1 is a possible D gene (5 bases). V was shortened by 4 bases and J by 0 bases, with 13 bases between the two germline ends. The CDR3 has 16 amino acids. CDR1 and CDR2 from the germline V gene are MNHNS and SASEGT.

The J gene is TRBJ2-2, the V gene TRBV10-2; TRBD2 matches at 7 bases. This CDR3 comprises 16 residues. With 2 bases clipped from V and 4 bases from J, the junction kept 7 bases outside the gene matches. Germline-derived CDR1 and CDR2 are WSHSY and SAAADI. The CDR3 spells CASSEVPWEGTGELFF. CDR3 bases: TGCGCCAGCAGTGAGGTGCCTTGGGAGGGCACCGGGGAGCTGTTTTTT.

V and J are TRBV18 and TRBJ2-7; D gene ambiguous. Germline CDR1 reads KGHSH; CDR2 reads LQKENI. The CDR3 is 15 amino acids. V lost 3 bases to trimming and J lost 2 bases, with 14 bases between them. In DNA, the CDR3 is TGTGCCAGCTCACCGGAATCCAGATTAACCTACGAGCAGTACTTC. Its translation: CASSPESRLTYEQYF.

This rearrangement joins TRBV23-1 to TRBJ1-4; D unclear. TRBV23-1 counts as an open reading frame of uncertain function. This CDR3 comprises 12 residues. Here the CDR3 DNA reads TGCGCGACCCGTGGGGTAGAGGAAAAACTGTTTTTT. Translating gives CATRGVEEKLFF.

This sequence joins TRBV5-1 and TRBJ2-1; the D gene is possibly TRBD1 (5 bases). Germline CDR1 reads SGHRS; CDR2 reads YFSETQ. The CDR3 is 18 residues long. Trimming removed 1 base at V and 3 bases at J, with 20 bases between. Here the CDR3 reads CASSLYSSGAGNYNEQFF. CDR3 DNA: TGCGCCAGCAGCTTGTACTCCAGTGGGGCAGGGAACTACAATGAGCAGTTCTTC.

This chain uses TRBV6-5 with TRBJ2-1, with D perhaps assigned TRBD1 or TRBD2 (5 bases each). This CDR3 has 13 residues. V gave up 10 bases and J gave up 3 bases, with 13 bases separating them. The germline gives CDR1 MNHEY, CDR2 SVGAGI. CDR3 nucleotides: TGTGCCACCGGGGACGAGATCTACAATGAGCAGTTCTTC. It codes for CATGDEIYNEQFF.

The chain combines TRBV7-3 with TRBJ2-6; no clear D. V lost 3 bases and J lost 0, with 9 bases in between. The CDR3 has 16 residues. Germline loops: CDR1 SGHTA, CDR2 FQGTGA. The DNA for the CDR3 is TGTGCCAGCAGCTTTAGTTCTATCTCTGGGGCCAACGTCCTGACTTTC. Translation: CASSFSSISGANVLTF.

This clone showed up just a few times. This chain's CDR3 is CASKGDITDTQYF. The CDR3 DNA reads TGTGCCAGCAAAGGGGATATCACAGATACGCAGTATTTT. The chain is built from TRBV6-1 and TRBJ2-3; the D gene is possibly TRBD1 (5 bases). V was trimmed by 7 bases and J by 2 bases, leaving 10 bases between them. CDR3 length equals 13 residues. Germline-derived CDR1 and CDR2 are MNHNS and SASEGT.

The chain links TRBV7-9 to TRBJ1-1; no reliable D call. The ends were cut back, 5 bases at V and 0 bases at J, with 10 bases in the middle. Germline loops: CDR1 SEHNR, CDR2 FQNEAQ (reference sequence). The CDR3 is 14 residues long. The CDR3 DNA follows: TGTGCCAGCAGCGACCCCCTAATGAACACTGAAGCTTTCTTT. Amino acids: CASSDPLMNTEAFF.

CDR3 residues: CASSQGAAGWGGELFF. DNA for the CDR3: TGCGCCAGCAGCCAAGGCGCGGCTGGGTGGGGCGGGGAGCTGTTTTTT. The V call is TRBV4-1, the J call TRBJ2-2, with D unresolved. Germline CDR1 MGHRA, CDR2 YSYEKL. Trimming took 1 base from V and 7 from J, leaving 16 bases between them. The CDR3 covers 16 residues.

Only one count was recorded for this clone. CDR3 amino acids: CASSQGTGGGWVTEAFF. CDR3 in DNA: TGTGCCAGCTCACAGGGGACAGGGGGCGGTTGGGTCACTGAAGCTTTCTTT. This sequence joins TRBV18 and TRBJ1-1; 12 bases are a match to TRBD1. V trimming: 4 bases; J trimming: 4 bases; junction bases outside the gene matches: 10. The CDR3 loop spans 17 amino acids. Germline V gene sequence: CDR1 KGHSH, CDR2 LQKENI.

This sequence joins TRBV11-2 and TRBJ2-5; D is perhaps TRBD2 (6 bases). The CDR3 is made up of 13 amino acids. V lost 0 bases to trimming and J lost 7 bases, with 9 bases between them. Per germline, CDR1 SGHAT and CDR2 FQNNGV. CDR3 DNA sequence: TGTGCCAGCAGCTTAGATAGGGGAGGGACCCAGTACTTC. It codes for CASSLDRGGTQYF.

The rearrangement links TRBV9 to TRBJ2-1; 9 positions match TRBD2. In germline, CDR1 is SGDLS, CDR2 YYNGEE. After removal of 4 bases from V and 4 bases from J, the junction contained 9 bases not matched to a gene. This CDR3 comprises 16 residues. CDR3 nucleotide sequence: TGTGCCAGCAGCATACTAAGCGGGAGGACGTACAATGAGCAGTTCTTC. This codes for CASSILSGRTYNEQFF.

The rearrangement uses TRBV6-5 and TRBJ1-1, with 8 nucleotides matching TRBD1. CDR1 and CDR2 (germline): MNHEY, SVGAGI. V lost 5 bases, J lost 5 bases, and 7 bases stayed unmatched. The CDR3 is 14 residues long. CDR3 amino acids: CASSPQGAGTEAFF. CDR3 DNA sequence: TGTGCCAGCAGTCCCCAGGGGGCTGGGACTGAAGCTTTCTTT.

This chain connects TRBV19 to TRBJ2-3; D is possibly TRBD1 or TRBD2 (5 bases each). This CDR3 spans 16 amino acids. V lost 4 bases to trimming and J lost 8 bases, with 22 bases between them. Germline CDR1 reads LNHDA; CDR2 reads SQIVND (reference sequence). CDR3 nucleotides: TGTGCCAGTAGTACTCGCCCTCGGGGCGGATTTGCTACGCAGTATTTT. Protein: CASSTRPRGGFATQYF.

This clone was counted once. The CDR3 nucleotides read TGTGCCAGTAGTCCCAGGGATCAGCCCCAGCATTTT. Its protein product is CASSPRDQPQHF. The chain joins TRBV19 to TRBJ1-5, with D perhaps TRBD1 (5 bases). Germline V CDR1 and CDR2: LNHDA, SQIVND (reference sequence). Deletions cut 5 bases from V and 5 bases from J, with 7 bases between. CDR3 length: 12 amino acids.

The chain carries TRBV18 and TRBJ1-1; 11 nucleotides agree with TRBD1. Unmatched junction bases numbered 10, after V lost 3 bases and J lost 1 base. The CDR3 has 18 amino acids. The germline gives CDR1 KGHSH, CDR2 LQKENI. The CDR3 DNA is TGTGCCAGCTCACCTCGCGGGACAGGGGGTAGCTCGAACACTGAAGCTTTCTTT. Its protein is CASSPRGTGGSSNTEAFF.

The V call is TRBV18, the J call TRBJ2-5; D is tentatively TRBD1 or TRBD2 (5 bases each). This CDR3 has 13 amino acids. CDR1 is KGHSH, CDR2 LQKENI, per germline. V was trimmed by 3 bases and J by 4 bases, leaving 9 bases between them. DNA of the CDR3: TGTGCCAGCTCACCCGGGGCTGGAGAGACCCAGTACTTC. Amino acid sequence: CASSPGAGETQYF. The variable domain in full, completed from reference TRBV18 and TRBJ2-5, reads NAGVMQNPRHLVRRRGQEARLRCSPMKGHSHVYWYRQLPEEGLKFMVYLQKENIIDESGMPKERFSAEFPKEGPSILRIQQVVRGDSAAYFCASSPGAGETQYFGPGTRLLVL.

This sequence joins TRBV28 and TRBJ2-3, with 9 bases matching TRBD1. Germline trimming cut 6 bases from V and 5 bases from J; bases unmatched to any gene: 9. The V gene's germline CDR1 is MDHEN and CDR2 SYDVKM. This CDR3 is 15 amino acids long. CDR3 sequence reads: CASRHTGGGRDTQYF. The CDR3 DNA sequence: TGTGCCAGCAGACACACAGGGGGCGGGCGAGATACGCAGTATTTT.

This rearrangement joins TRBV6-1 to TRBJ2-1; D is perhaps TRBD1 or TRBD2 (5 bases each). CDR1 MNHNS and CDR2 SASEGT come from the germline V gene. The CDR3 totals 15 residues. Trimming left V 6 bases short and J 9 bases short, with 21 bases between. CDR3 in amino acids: CASSPVDGIGAEQFF. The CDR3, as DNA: TGTGCCAGCAGCCCCGTGGACGGGATAGGGGCTGAGCAGTTCTTC.

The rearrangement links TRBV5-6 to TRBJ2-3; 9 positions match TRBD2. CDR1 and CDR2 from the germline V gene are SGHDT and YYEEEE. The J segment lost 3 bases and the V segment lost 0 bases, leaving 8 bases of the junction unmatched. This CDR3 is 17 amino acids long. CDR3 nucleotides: TGTGCCAGCAGCTTGGTGGTTAGCGGGAGCAGGACAGATACGCAGTATTTT. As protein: CASSLVVSGSRTDTQYF.